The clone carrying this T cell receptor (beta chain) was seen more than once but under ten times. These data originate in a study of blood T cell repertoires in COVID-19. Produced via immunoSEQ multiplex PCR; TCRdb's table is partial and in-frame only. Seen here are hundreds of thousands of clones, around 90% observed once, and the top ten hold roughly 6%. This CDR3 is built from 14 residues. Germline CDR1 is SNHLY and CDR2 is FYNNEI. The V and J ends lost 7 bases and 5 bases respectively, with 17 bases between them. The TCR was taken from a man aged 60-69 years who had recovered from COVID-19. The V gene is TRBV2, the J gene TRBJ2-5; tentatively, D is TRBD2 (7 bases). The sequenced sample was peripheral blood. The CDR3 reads CASTGGAMGETQYF. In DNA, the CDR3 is TGTGCCAGCACGGGGGGCGCGATGGGGGAGACCCAGTACTTC. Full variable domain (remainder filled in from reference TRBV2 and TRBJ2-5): EPEVTQTPSHQVTQMGQEVILRCVPISNHLYFYWYRQILGQKVEFLVSFYNNEISEKSEIFDDQFSVERPDGSNFTLKIRSTKLEDSAMYFCASTGGAMGETQYFGPGTRLLVL.